These 4 T cell receptor beta chains were all obtained from the same sample, sequenced in a study of blood T cell repertoires in COVID-19. Measured with immunoSEQ multiplex PCR; TCRdb has only the in-frame clones, and not every one. The table has fewer than 95,000 clones, 70% to 90% seen once; the top ten hold 25% to 30%. The sample taken for sequencing was peripheral blood. The receptors derive from a middle-aged man with active or convalescent COVID-19.

The CDR3 loop is CASSYVGDGEQFF. The CDR3 nucleotides read TGTGCCAGCAGTTACGTAGGGGATGGCGAGCAGTTCTTC. The gene calls are TRBV6-5 and TRBJ2-1; D possibly corresponds to TRBD1 (5 bases). The CDR3 length is 13 residues. Germline CDR1 and CDR2: MNHEY and SVGAGI. V lost 2 bases and J lost 10, with 12 bases in between.

This clone was recorded once. The gene calls are TRBV3-1 (or the pseudogene TRBV3-2) and TRBJ2-2; 8 bases agree with TRBD1. The CDR3 is 16 amino acids. CDR1 is LGHDT, CDR2 YNNKEL, per germline (reference sequence). Trimming removed 2 bases from V and 4 bases from J; junction bases left unmatched: 6. The DNA for the CDR3 is TGTGCCAGCAGCCAACATCCCACAGGGGGCACCGGGGAGCTGTTTTTT. Translated: CASSQHPTGGTGELFF.

J is TRBJ1-1 and V is TRBV7-2; no firm D call. Trimming removed 5 bases from V and 2 bases from J, with 12 bases in between. Germline CDR1 is SGHTA and CDR2 is FQGNSA. The CDR3 is made up of 14 amino acids. DNA of the CDR3: TGTGCCAGCAGCACCCTAGGAGGAAACACTGAAGCTTTCTTT. This translates into CASSTLGGNTEAFF.

J is TRBJ1-2 and V is TRBV5-1, with 9 nucleotides matching TRBD1. CDR1 is SGHRS and CDR2 is YFSETQ in the germline V gene. The CDR3 sequence is 16 residues long. J gave up 6 bases and V 4 bases, and 13 bases lay outside the gene matches. CDR3 sequence: CASSQIPGDRVDGYTF. As DNA, the CDR3 is TGCGCCAGCAGCCAAATCCCGGGGGACAGGGTTGATGGCTACACCTTC.